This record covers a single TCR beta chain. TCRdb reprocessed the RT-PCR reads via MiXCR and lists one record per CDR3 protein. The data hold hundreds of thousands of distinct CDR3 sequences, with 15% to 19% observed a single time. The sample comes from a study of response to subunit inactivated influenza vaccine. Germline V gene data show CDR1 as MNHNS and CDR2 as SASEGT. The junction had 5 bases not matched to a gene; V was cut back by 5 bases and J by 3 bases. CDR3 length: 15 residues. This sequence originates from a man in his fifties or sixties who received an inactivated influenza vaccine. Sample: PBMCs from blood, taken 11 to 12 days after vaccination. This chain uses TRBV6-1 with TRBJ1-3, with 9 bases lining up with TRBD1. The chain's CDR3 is CASSLTGGGGNTIYF. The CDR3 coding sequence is TGTGCCAGCAGTCTCACAGGGGGCGGTGGAAACACCATATATTTT.